This T cell receptor (beta chain) was sequenced in a study of blood T cell repertoires in COVID-19. Study background: In each case, the material was cDNA or gDNA derived from T cells, B-cell-depleted T cells, or PBMCs.

The CDR3 has 17 amino acids. V was pared by 5 bases and J by 4 bases, with 16 bases of the junction left unmatched. Germline CDR1 reads LNHDA; CDR2 reads SQIVND (reference sequence). Some clones are missing from TCRdb's copy, which holds only in-frame ones; the method was immunoSEQ multiplex PCR. The sample holds fewer than 350,000 clones; about 90% are singletons and the top ten take roughly 12%. The sequenced material came from peripheral blood. The chain joins TRBV19 to TRBJ1-1; 7 bases are a match to TRBD1. The TCR sequence derives from a woman aged 25-40 years with COVID-19, enrolled during active disease. The CDR3 reads CASSPRTGSFVVTEAFF. CDR3 nucleotide sequence: TGTGCCAGTAGTCCACGGACAGGATCCTTCGTTGTCACTGAAGCTTTCTTT.